The entry below describes one T cell receptor (beta chain). Its antigen is currently unknown. This record belongs to a study of T cells in localized non-small cell lung cancer. Study conclusions and caveats: With higher T cell density in blood came longer overall survival. Because sequencing included only one region (of the tumor), heterogeneity remains possible. There was higher T cell clonality in uninvolved adjacent lung than in tumor, and it was highest there.

Germline-derived CDR1 and CDR2 are SGHVS and FQNEAQ. The CDR3 is made up of 12 amino acids. Trimming took 1 base from V and 8 from J, leaving 3 bases between them. Libraries were prepared by immunoSEQ multiplex PCR; TCRdb keeps only in-frame clonotypes and omits some of them. The profile shows about 79,000 clones, more than 75% of them singletons. The sequence derives from a woman aged 35-70 years with stage I squamous cell lung carcinoma. This chain joins TRBV7-8 and TRBJ1-6; D call uncertain. This material consisted of peripheral blood, taken before any cancer treatment. CDR3 amino acids: CASSLGDSPLHF. For the CDR3, the DNA is TGTGCCAGCAGCTTAGGGGATTCACCCCTCCACTTT.